This T cell receptor (beta chain) was identified during a study of blood T cell repertoires in COVID-19. Study in general: Whether acute or convalescent, the COVID-19 samples came from the United States, Italy and Spain.

Those enrolled, adults aged roughly 18 to 90 years, came from fewer than 25 US areas. Recovery among Cohort 3 donors was established by two negative PCRs, clearance, or symptom resolution. The method was immunoSEQ multiplex PCR; TCRdb's version includes in-frame clones alone and lacks a portion of them. The sample holds some 420,000 clones; around 89% are singletons and the top ten take roughly 1.1%. Germline trimming cut 5 bases from V and 2 bases from J; bases unmatched to any gene: 11. In germline, CDR1 is MDHEN, CDR2 SYDVKM. The CDR3 spans 17 residues. This sequence joins TRBV28 and TRBJ1-1, with 10 positions matching TRBD1. This receptor was identified in a man between 25 and 39 years old who had recovered from COVID-19. The sample was PBMCs or T cells enriched from blood (not recorded which). DNA of the CDR3: TGTGCCAGCAGTCCTTCCGGGACAGGGGCCTTCAACACTGAAGCTTTCTTT. Protein: CASSPSGTGAFNTEAFF.